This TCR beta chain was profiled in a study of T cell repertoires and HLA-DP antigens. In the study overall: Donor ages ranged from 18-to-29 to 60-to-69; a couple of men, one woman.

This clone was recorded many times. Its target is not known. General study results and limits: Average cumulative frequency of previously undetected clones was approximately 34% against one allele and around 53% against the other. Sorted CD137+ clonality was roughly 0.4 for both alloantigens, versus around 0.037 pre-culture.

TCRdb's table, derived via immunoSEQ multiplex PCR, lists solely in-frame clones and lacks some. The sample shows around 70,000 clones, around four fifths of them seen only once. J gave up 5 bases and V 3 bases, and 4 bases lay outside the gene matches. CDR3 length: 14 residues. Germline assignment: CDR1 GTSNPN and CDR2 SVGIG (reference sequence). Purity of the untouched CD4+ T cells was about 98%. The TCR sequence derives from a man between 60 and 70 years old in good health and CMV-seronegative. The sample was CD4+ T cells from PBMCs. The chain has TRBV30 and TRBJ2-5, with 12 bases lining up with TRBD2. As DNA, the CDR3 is TGTGCCTGGAGCCGGACTAGCGGGAAGGAGACCCAGTACTTC. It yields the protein CAWSRTSGKETQYF.